The 20 T cell receptor beta chains listed next were all sequenced from one sample in a study of identical twins. TCRdb re-derived calls from the 5' RACE reads in MiXCR, one entry per CDR3 protein. In the table there are about 250,000 distinct CDR3 sequences, 11% to 15% of which are singletons. The sample consisted of memory (CD45RO+) T cells sorted from blood. The receptors shown here come from a young woman in good health.

This clonotype was counted between two and nine times. This chain joins TRBV6-5 and TRBJ1-2; a weak D match, TRBD1 (6 bases). Deletions cut 0 bases from V and 7 bases from J, with 18 bases between. CDR3 length: 16 amino acids. The germline gives CDR1 MNHEY, CDR2 SVGAGI. This CDR3 reads CASSYSIGLGGAGYTF. The DNA for the CDR3 is TGTGCCAGCAGTTACTCGATTGGTTTGGGGGGGGCTGGCTACACCTTC.

In its sample, this clonotype was seen a few times. The chain uses TRBV9 and TRBJ2-1, with 9 nucleotides matching TRBD2. The CDR3 has 18 amino acids. The V and J ends lost 3 bases and 6 bases, in that order; junction bases with no gene match: 16. Germline CDR1 is SGDLS and CDR2 is YYNGEE. This chain's CDR3 is CASSAYQLAGPSGNEQFF. The CDR3 DNA sequence: TGTGCCAGCAGCGCTTATCAACTAGCGGGCCCATCGGGCAATGAGCAGTTCTTC.

The rearrangement joins TRBV5-1 to TRBJ1-1, with D maybe TRBD1 (5 bases). Germline-derived CDR1 and CDR2 are SGHRS and YFSETQ. The CDR3 runs to 13 residues. Trimming removed 4 bases at V and 10 bases at J, with 17 bases between. The CDR3 spells CASSTSAGDLAFF. CDR3 nucleotide sequence: TGCGCCAGCAGCACCTCCGCGGGGGACTTAGCTTTCTTT. Complete variable domain (other parts from reference TRBV5-1 and TRBJ1-1): KAGVTQTPRYLIKTRGQQVTLSCSPISGHRSVSWYQQTPGQGLQFLFEYFSETQRNKGNFPGRFSGRQFSNSRSEMNVSTLELGDSALYLCASSTSAGDLAFFGQGTRLTVV.

The CDR3 here is CASRASGSSSYEQYF. The CDR3 DNA reads TGTGCCAGCAGGGCTAGCGGTTCGAGCTCCTACGAGCAGTACTTC. J is TRBJ2-7 and V is TRBV7-9; 7 bases line up with TRBD2. This CDR3 has 15 residues. Germline lookup yields CDR1 SEHNR and CDR2 FQNEAQ (reference sequence). Trimming at V came to 6 bases and at J to 0 bases, leaving 8 bases not matched to a gene.

V and J are TRBV12-3 or TRBV12-4 and TRBJ2-7, with 8 bases fitting TRBD2. Trimming removed 6 bases from V and 4 bases from J; junction bases left unmatched: 20. The length of the CDR3 is 18 residues. The CDR3 DNA reads as TGTGCCAGCAGCTCAGGACAAAGAGGACTAGCTGGGGTTTACGAGCAGTACTTC. Translating gives CASSSGQRGLAGVYEQYF.

This sequence joins TRBV2 and TRBJ1-2; D is unclear. CDR3 length: 13 amino acids. Germline CDR1 is SNHLY and CDR2 is FYNNEI. Deletions cut 7 bases from V and 7 bases from J, with 16 bases between. CDR3 nucleotides: TGTGCCAGCACTCTTGGCCCCCCAGGTGGCTACACCTTC. Its protein is CASTLGPPGGYTF.

In its sample, this clonotype was seen a few times. V is TRBV24-1 and J is TRBJ2-3; D might be TRBD2 (5 bases). CDR1 is KGHDR, CDR2 SFDVKD, per germline. The CDR3 runs to 11 residues. V shed 6 bases and J shed 6 bases, with 6 bases lying between them. CDR3 protein: CATSRGDTQYF. The CDR3 coding sequence is TGTGCCACCAGTCGCGGGGATACGCAGTATTTT.

Only a few counts were recorded for this clonotype. The chain is built from TRBV20-1 and TRBJ2-2; D is unresolved. The V and J ends lost 3 bases and 6 bases respectively, with 5 bases between them. The CDR3 sequence is 11 residues long. In germline, CDR1 is DFQATT, CDR2 SNEGSKA (reference sequence). CDR3 residues: CSASRPGELFF. The CDR3 nucleotides are TGCAGTGCTAGTCGTCCCGGGGAGCTGTTTTTT.

This clonotype was counted many times. This chain links TRBV7-8 with TRBJ2-1; D is perhaps TRBD2 (5 bases). Trimming took off 2 bases at V and 7 bases at J, with 9 bases between the two ends. The V gene's germline CDR1 is SGHVS and CDR2 FQNEAQ. CDR3 size: 13 residues. The CDR3 protein is CASSLTDSNEQFF. In DNA, the CDR3 is TGTGCCAGCAGCTTAACGGACTCGAATGAGCAGTTCTTC. The full variable domain, in which reference TRBV7-8 and TRBJ2-1 provide the parts outside the CDR3, is GAGVSQSPRYKVAKRGQDVALRCDPISGHVSLFWYQQALGQGPEFLTYFQNEAQLDKSGLPSDRFFAERPEGSVSTLKIQRTQQEDSAVYLCASSLTDSNEQFFGPGTRLTVL.

Turning to this clonotype: The junction and the germline gene differ at one end; a read error may be behind it. The V call is TRBV3-1, the J call TRBJ2-7, with unresolved D. Germline V gives CDR1 LGHDT, CDR2 YNNKEL (reference sequence). There are 14 residues in the CDR3. In DNA form, the CDR3 reads TGTGCCATCAGCCTCCAACTCGTCGGGTACGAGCAGTACTTC. Its translation is CAISLQLVGYEQYF.

This chain connects TRBV20-1 to TRBJ2-1; D may correspond to TRBD1 or TRBD2 (5 bases each). The CDR3 length is 14 residues. CDR1 DFQATT and CDR2 SNEGSKA come from the germline V gene (reference sequence). Trimming cost V 7 bases and J 0 bases, with 13 bases left between them. The CDR3 loop is CSGWGPSSYNEQFF. The DNA for the CDR3 is TGCAGTGGTTGGGGACCCAGCTCCTACAATGAGCAGTTCTTC.

This clonotype came up a few times. The chain has TRBV20-1 and TRBJ2-1, with D possibly being TRBD2 (5 bases). The V gene's germline CDR1 is DFQATT and CDR2 SNEGSKA (reference sequence). This CDR3 has 15 amino acids. Trimming removed 5 bases at V and 0 bases at J, with 14 bases between. DNA of the CDR3: TGCAGTGCTCCCCGTGTTGGAGGCTCCTACAATGAGCAGTTCTTC. Protein: CSAPRVGGSYNEQFF.

This clonotype has a handful of counts. The chain couples TRBV30 to TRBJ2-6; unclear D gene. V was clipped by 0 bases and J by 3 bases, with 6 bases between them. The CDR3 runs to 14 residues. Germline V CDR1 and CDR2: GTSNPN, SVGIG (reference sequence). The CDR3 loop reads CAWSVHNGANVLTF. The CDR3 DNA sequence: TGTGCCTGGAGTGTACATAATGGGGCCAACGTCCTGACTTTC.

This chain links TRBV20-1 with TRBJ1-6, with D uncertain. Between the trimmed V and J ends, which lost 0 bases and 4 bases, there was a span of 13 bases. From germline, CDR1 is DFQATT and CDR2 SNEGSKA (reference sequence). The CDR3 is 16 amino acids. The CDR3 spells CSARDRRLGYNSPLHF. CDR3 nucleotide sequence: TGCAGTGCTAGAGATCGGAGGTTGGGGTATAATTCACCCCTCCACTTT.

The V gene is TRBV5-1, the J gene TRBJ1-1, with 8 bases that match TRBD1. The germline gives CDR1 SGHRS, CDR2 YFSETQ. The length of the CDR3 is 15 residues. Losses at the gene ends were 4 bases for V and 4 bases for J; bases not matched to a gene: 9. The CDR3: CASSATGGISTEAFF. As DNA, the CDR3 is TGCGCCAGCAGCGCAACAGGGGGAATTTCCACTGAAGCTTTCTTT.

The rearrangement joins TRBV29-1 to TRBJ1-5, with unresolved D. From germline, CDR1 is SQVTM and CDR2 ANQGSEA. The CDR3 extends over 13 amino acids. V lost 8 bases and J lost 0, with 11 bases in between. CDR3 region: CSSRGDSNQPQHF. In nucleotides, the CDR3 is TGCAGCTCCAGAGGAGATAGCAATCAGCCCCAGCATTTT.

This clonotype was observed many times. The chain employs TRBV10-3 and TRBJ1-2, with a tentative D call TRBD1 (5 bases). CDR3 size: 12 residues. Germline CDR1 ENHRY, CDR2 SYGVKD. V lost 10 bases and J lost 5, with 14 bases in between. The CDR3 sequence is CATATEGYGYTF. The CDR3 DNA is TGTGCCACCGCGACAGAAGGTTATGGCTACACCTTC.

CDR3 in DNA: TGTGCCTGCCACCTGGCGGAGGACTCTACGAAGCAGTACTTC. Residues: CACHLAEDSTKQYF. J is TRBJ2-7 and V is TRBV5-4, with a possible D match to TRBD2 (5 bases). V was cut by 10 bases and J by 8 bases, with 25 bases left in between. CDR1 and CDR2 (germline): SGHNT, YYREEE (reference sequence). The CDR3 is 14 residues long.

This clonotype was seen a few times. V gene TRBV7-8 combines with J gene TRBJ2-7, with a tentative D call TRBD1 (6 bases). V was clipped by 5 bases and J by 3 bases, with 8 bases between them. The germline CDR1 and CDR2 sequences are SGHVS and FQNEAQ. This CDR3 is 12 amino acids long. The CDR3 bases are TGTGCCAGCAGCACACAGGGCTACGAGCAGTACTTC. The encoded protein is CASSTQGYEQYF.

This CDR3 reads CASRMGGAGYETQYF. Written as DNA, the CDR3 is TGCGCCAGCAGGATGGGGGGGGCTGGGTATGAGACCCAGTACTTC. The rearrangement links TRBV5-1 to TRBJ2-5, with D possibly matching TRBD2 (7 bases). The germline CDR1 and CDR2 sequences are SGHRS and YFSETQ. V was clipped by 5 bases and J by 5 bases, with 19 bases between them. The CDR3 contains 15 residues.